This entry lists 10 T cell receptor beta chains sequenced from one sample in a study of beta chain features in type 1 diabetes. Regarding the study as a whole: Within each of all four CD4+ subsets, Type 1 diabetes patients had TCRB CDR3s that were moderately but significantly shorter.

These receptors' antigens are unknown. TCRB transcripts that were expressed got sequenced, as all of the isolated RNA had been reverse transcribed. Profiling relied on immunoSEQ multiplex PCR, and the TCRdb table lists in-frame clones only, not all of them. The table lists under 130,000 clones, under 30% of them singletons. The sequenced sample was central memory CD4+ T cells from blood. These receptors were collected from a woman between 18 and 29 years old with type 1 diabetes.

This chain joins TRBV11-3 and TRBJ1-1; tentatively, D is TRBD1 (6 bases). Deletions cut 0 bases from V and 1 base from J, with 12 bases between. The CDR3 runs 16 residues. CDR1 is SGHNT and CDR2 is YENEEA in the germline V gene. The DNA of the CDR3 is TGTGCCAGCAGCTTAGATAGTGGCAGGGGGAACACTGAAGCTTTCTTT. Its protein is CASSLDSGRGNTEAFF.

V usage is TRBV7-9 and J usage is TRBJ2-5; TRBD1 agrees at 7 bases. Looked up from germline, CDR1 is SEHNR and CDR2 is FQNEAQ (reference sequence). V shed 0 bases and J 5 bases; nucleotides not matched to a gene: 3. CDR3 length equals 14 residues. The CDR3 is CASSLATGFETQYF. Written as DNA, the CDR3 is TGTGCCAGCAGCTTAGCGACAGGGTTTGAGACCCAGTACTTC.

V gene TRBV7-9 combines with J gene TRBJ2-1, with 10 positions matching TRBD2. J was trimmed by 6 bases and V by 0 bases; bases with no gene match: 11. The CDR3 extends over 18 amino acids. The germline V gene has CDR1 SEHNR and CDR2 FQNEAQ (reference sequence). The DNA of the CDR3 is TGTGCCAGCAGCTTAGCAACGCTAGCGGGAGTGGGCGGCAATGAGCAGTTCTTC. It yields the protein CASSLATLAGVGGNEQFF.

This clone has more than one count but fewer than ten. The chain combines TRBV6-1 with TRBJ2-3, with 7 bases lining up with TRBD1. The CDR3 runs 14 residues. In germline, CDR1 is MNHNS, CDR2 SASEGT. J lost 2 bases, V lost 6 bases, and 5 bases had no gene match. The CDR3 region has the DNA TGTGCCAGCAGAACGACAGGGAACACAGATACGCAGTATTTT. This encodes CASRTTGNTDTQYF.

This clone came up a few times. V and J are TRBV28 and TRBJ1-2; 10 bases line up with TRBD1. The CDR3 runs to 16 residues. The germline V gene encodes CDR1 MDHEN and CDR2 SYDVKM. V dropped 7 bases and J dropped 2; count of bases not matched to a gene: 10. As DNA, the CDR3 is TGTGCCAGCACTATCAGCGGACAGGGGGGGAACTATGGCTACACCTTC. Its translation is CASTISGQGGNYGYTF.

The DNA for the CDR3 is TGTGCCAGCTCGCGGAACTATGGCTACACCTTC. This sequence encodes CASSRNYGYTF. The rearrangement links TRBV19 to TRBJ1-2, with D uncertain. The germline V gene encodes CDR1 LNHDA and CDR2 SQIVND (reference sequence). CDR3 size: 11 residues. The germline V and J ends were trimmed by 9 bases and 2 bases, with 7 bases remaining between them.

The chain couples TRBV28 to TRBJ2-4; 7 bases are shared with TRBD2. J was trimmed by 0 bases and V by 2 bases; bases with no gene match: 22. Germline loops: CDR1 MDHEN, CDR2 SYDVKM. CDR3 size: 22 residues. CDR3 loop: CASSLAQVFAGAVGLAKNIQYF. The CDR3 coding sequence is TGTGCCAGCAGTTTAGCCCAAGTCTTTGCGGGAGCGGTCGGACTAGCCAAAAACATTCAGTACTTC. Supplemented by reference TRBV28 and TRBJ2-4, the full variable domain reads DVKVTQSSRYLVKRTGEKVFLECVQDMDHENMFWYRQDPGLGLRLIYFSYDVKMKEKGDIPEGYSVSREKKERFSLILESASTNQTSMYLCASSLAQVFAGAVGLAKNIQYFGAGTRLSVL.

This clone was picked up a small number of times. The J gene is TRBJ2-7, the V gene TRBV14; 9 bases line up with TRBD2. The CDR3 length is 14 residues. CDR1 SGHDN and CDR2 FVKESK come from the germline V gene. The V segment lost 4 bases and the J segment 4 bases; nucleotides outside the gene matches: 5. CDR3 DNA sequence: TGTGCCAGCAGCCCTTTGACTAGCGGATACGAGCAGTACTTC. As protein: CASSPLTSGYEQYF.

The rearrangement links TRBV25-1 to TRBJ2-1; 8 bases are shared with TRBD2. The germline gives CDR1 MGHDK, CDR2 SYGVNS. V lost 8 bases to trimming and J lost 7 bases; unmatched junction nucleotides: 16. The CDR3 sequence is 16 residues long. This chain's CDR3 is CASGGEGLGIRNEQFF. The CDR3 DNA reads as TGTGCCAGCGGGGGGGAGGGACTAGGAATTAGAAATGAGCAGTTCTTC.

The chain uses TRBV5-4 and TRBJ2-1, with D possibly being TRBD2 (6 bases). Germline V gives CDR1 SGHNT, CDR2 YYREEE (reference sequence). This CDR3 spans 15 amino acids. Trimming pared 6 bases from V and 7 bases from J, leaving 20 bases between. CDR3 residues: CASKVGTQVVNEQFF. The CDR3 bases are TGTGCCAGCAAAGTGGGGACTCAGGTCGTAAATGAGCAGTTCTTC.